Following are 17 T cell receptor beta chains from one sample sequenced in a study of T cells expressing NK-cell markers. From its re-call of the 5' RACE reads, TCRdb lists each CDR3 protein once, without DNA. The table lists 550,000 to 600,000 distinct CDR3 sequences. Specimen: blood T cells: a sorted CD56 or NKG2C T cell subset, CD4+ or CD8+ T cells, or bulk PBMC T cells (not recorded which). The source of these receptors is a man younger than 35 in good health.

The chain links TRBV20-1 to TRBJ2-5. This CDR3 region has 16 residues. The V gene's germline CDR1 is DFQATT and CDR2 SNEGSKA (reference sequence). CDR3 amino acids: CSARTLDAASQETQYF.

The V and J genes are TRBV4-3 and TRBJ2-2; TCRdb outputs TRBD2, but without DNA this stays unchecked. Germline lookup yields CDR1 LGHNA and CDR2 YSLEER. The CDR3 is 17 residues long. CDR3 sequence reads: CASSQPPGLAGSGELFF.

The chain uses TRBV12-3 or TRBV12-4 and TRBJ2-6; checking the TCRdb D call of TRBD2 is not possible without DNA. There are 17 residues in the CDR3. The CDR3: CASRELSGVSGANVLTF.

CDR3 loop: CASSRPAGGHNEQFF. The rearrangement joins TRBV7-9 to TRBJ2-1; absent DNA, TCRdb's TRBD1 call cannot be checked. Germline V gene sequence: CDR1 SEHNR, CDR2 FQNEAQ (reference sequence). The CDR3 spans 15 residues.

V and J are TRBV20-1 and TRBJ2-1; the D gene TCRdb calls, TRBD2, cannot be checked with no DNA. CDR3 length: 17 residues. CDR1 is DFQATT, CDR2 SNEGSKA, per germline (reference sequence). CDR3: CSARRVAGSVMDNEQFF.

The rearrangement links TRBV20-1 to TRBJ2-1; TCRdb indicates TRBD1, and absent DNA this call remains unverified. Germline values: CDR1 DFQATT, CDR2 SNEGSKA (reference sequence). This CDR3 has 18 amino acids. The CDR3 sequence: CSATSVKGGSLSYNEQFF.

The rearrangement links TRBV10-3 to TRBJ1-4; TCRdb picks TRBD1, but there is no DNA to check that call. Germline CDR1 ENHRY, CDR2 SYGVKD. The CDR3 totals 15 residues. The CDR3 protein is CAISESAQGGEKLFF.

CDR3 sequence reads: CATSRETSNTDTQYF. V and J are TRBV15 and TRBJ2-3; lacking DNA, the TRBD2 call made by TCRdb goes unchecked. The CDR3 contains 15 residues. Germline CDR1 is LNHNV and CDR2 is YYDKDF (reference sequence).

CDR3 amino acids: CASSRLDRAYEQYF. V and J are TRBV7-9 and TRBJ2-7; TCRdb proposes TRBD1, but this gene call is untestable without DNA. Looked up from germline, CDR1 is SEHNR and CDR2 is FQNEAQ (reference sequence). This CDR3 contains 14 residues. Using reference TRBV7-9 and TRBJ2-7 for the parts outside the CDR3, the full variable domain is DTGVSQNPRHKITKRGQNVTFRCDPISEHNRLYWYRQTLGQGPEFLTYFQNEAQLEKSRLLSDRFSAERPKGSFSTLEIQRTEQGDSAMYLCASSRLDRAYEQYFGPGTRLTVT.

The rearrangement links TRBV7-2 to TRBJ2-1; TCRdb's D call, TRBD2, is unchecked because there is no DNA. CDR3 length: 15 amino acids. The germline V gene has CDR1 SGHTA and CDR2 FQGNSA. CDR3 loop: CASSPGLAGQVEQFF.

CDR3 amino acids: CAISTGTGVNEQFF. This sequence joins TRBV10-3 and TRBJ2-1; lacking DNA, the TRBD1 call made by TCRdb goes unchecked. Germline CDR1 ENHRY, CDR2 SYGVKD. CDR3 length equals 14 residues.

CDR3 protein: CASSFGTHTDTQYF. The chain links TRBV12-3 or TRBV12-4 to TRBJ2-3; the TCRdb D gene call, TRBD1, has no DNA to confirm it. CDR3 size: 14 residues.

The V gene is TRBV14, the J gene TRBJ2-1; TCRdb gives TRBD2 as the D gene, but with no DNA this cannot be confirmed. Per the germline V gene, CDR1 is SGHDN and CDR2 is FVKESK. The CDR3 totals 15 residues. The CDR3 spells CASSQDRGRGSEQFF.

The chain's CDR3 is CASQAGSSYNEQFF. The chain employs TRBV10-3 and TRBJ2-1; without DNA, the TCRdb call of TRBD2 cannot be checked. CDR1 and CDR2 from the germline V gene are ENHRY and SYGVKD. This CDR3 has 14 amino acids.

The chain employs TRBV5-1 and TRBJ2-1; TCRdb reports TRBD1, a call that lacks DNA to check it against. The CDR3 consists of 19 residues. The germline V gene has CDR1 SGHRS and CDR2 YFSETQ. This CDR3 is CASSDIKSPPGQGANEQFF.

This chain connects TRBV27 to TRBJ2-2; TCRdb gives TRBD1 as the D gene, but with no DNA this cannot be confirmed. CDR3 size: 13 residues. From germline, CDR1 is MNHEY and CDR2 SMNVEV (reference sequence). CDR3 in amino acids: CASSTGGTGELFF.

The V and J genes are TRBV12-3 or TRBV12-4 and TRBJ2-4; TCRdb's D call, TRBD2, is unchecked because there is no DNA. This CDR3 contains 11 residues. Here the CDR3 reads CASGPGNIQYF.